Presented here are 14 T cell receptor beta chains from one specimen sequenced in a study of shared T cell receptors in the human thymus. Sequencing used immunoSEQ multiplex PCR; TCRdb keeps in-frame clones, though not all of them. The profile shows 500,000 to 850,000 clones, around 87% of them singletons. In addition, the sample was reused for a study of human thymus T cells.

Specimen: thymocytes. Receptor source: a boy in the first two years of life with a congenital heart defect.

Details on this clone: One end of the junction varies from germline; a read error may be responsible. CDR3 nucleotide sequence: TGTGCTAGCAGCTTAGACTTCGACAGGAACACCGGGGAGCTGTTTTTT. Residues: CASSLDFDRNTGELFF. The chain recombines TRBV7-7 with TRBJ2-2; maybe TRBD1 (5 bases). The germline gives CDR1 SSHAT, CDR2 FNYEAQ (reference sequence). The length of the CDR3 is 16 residues.

The chain recombines TRBV2 with TRBJ1-4; D may be TRBD1 (6 bases). Trimming left V 3 bases short and J 1 base short, with 12 bases between. The CDR3 is 16 residues long. The germline V gene encodes CDR1 SNHLY and CDR2 FYNNEI. CDR3 amino acids: CASSDKGGRTNEKLFF. In DNA, the CDR3 is TGTGCCAGCAGTGATAAGGGGGGGCGAACTAATGAAAAACTGTTTTTT.

The genes are TRBV25-1 and TRBJ2-3, with D perhaps TRBD2 (6 bases). The CDR3 length is 15 residues. V was trimmed by 2 bases and J by 3 bases, leaving 12 bases between them. Germline assignment: CDR1 MGHDK and CDR2 SYGVNS. The CDR3 DNA reads TGTGCCAGCAGTGAAAGTGCGGGGAAGACAGATACGCAGTATTTT. Its translation is CASSESAGKTDTQYF.

This clone was picked up one time. The chain has TRBV4-3 and TRBJ2-4; D possibly corresponds to TRBD1 (6 bases). The CDR3 runs to 20 residues. CDR1 is LGHNA and CDR2 is YSLEER in the germline V gene. Trimming removed 0 bases from V and 0 bases from J, with 21 bases in between. The chain's CDR3 is CASSQDGHRERGVAKNIQYF. The CDR3 region has the DNA TGCGCCAGCAGCCAAGATGGGCACAGGGAGAGAGGGGTAGCCAAAAACATTCAGTACTTC.

J is TRBJ2-3 and V is TRBV30; possible D gene TRBD2, 5 bases. Trimming stripped 0 bases from V and 4 bases from J, with 11 bases between. The CDR3 has 14 residues. From germline, CDR1 is GTSNPN and CDR2 SVGIG (reference sequence). CDR3 in amino acids: CAWSVLGNADTQYF. The CDR3 bases are TGTGCCTGGAGTGTACTCGGGAACGCAGATACGCAGTATTTT.

This sequence joins TRBV5-4 and TRBJ2-3; 13 nucleotides align to TRBD2. From germline, CDR1 is SGHNT and CDR2 YYREEE (reference sequence). Germline trimming cut 3 bases from V and 1 base from J; bases unmatched to any gene: 2. This CDR3 is built from 16 residues. The CDR3 DNA reads as TGTGCCAGCAGCTCCGGACTAGCGGGGGGCACAGATACGCAGTATTTT. It is translated as CASSSGLAGGTDTQYF.

This chain joins TRBV30 and TRBJ1-5, with D possibly being TRBD1 (5 bases). The V gene's germline CDR1 is GTSNPN and CDR2 SVGIG (reference sequence). This CDR3 has 17 residues. Trimming shortened V by 3 bases and J by 2 bases, and 20 bases separated the two germline ends. The CDR3 spells CAWSTRDRSGGNQPQHF. CDR3 coding DNA: TGTGCCTGGAGCACGAGAGACAGAAGCGGGGGCAATCAGCCCCAGCATTTT.

The rearrangement uses TRBV11-2 and TRBJ2-7, with TRBD2 matching 10 bases. CDR1 and CDR2 from the germline V gene are SGHAT and FQNNGV. V shed 4 bases and J 3 bases; nucleotides not matched to a gene: 15. The CDR3 sequence is 18 residues long. In DNA form, the CDR3 reads TGTGCCAGCAGCTCAAACCCTACTAGCGGGGTTTCCCTCTACGAGCAGTACTTC. Translating gives CASSSNPTSGVSLYEQYF.

V is TRBV7-2 and J is TRBJ2-7; 13 nucleotides match TRBD2. The trim removed 0 bases at V and 5 bases at J, leaving 7 bases unmatched. The CDR3 runs 17 residues. CDR1 is SGHTA and CDR2 is FQGNSA in the germline V gene. The CDR3 DNA follows: TGTGCCAGCAGCTTAGCAGGACTAGCGGGAGAAGCTGACGAGCAGTACTTC. This codes for CASSLAGLAGEADEQYF.

The chain uses TRBV4-2 and TRBJ2-7, with 12 bases that match TRBD2. Germline CDR1 LGHNA, CDR2 YNFKEQ. Losses at the gene ends were 0 bases for V and 4 bases for J; bases not matched to a gene: 7. This CDR3 comprises 17 residues. CDR3 in DNA: TGTGCCAGCAGCCAAGAGGGCCTAGCGGGGGGGCCTTACGAGCAGTACTTC. It yields the protein CASSQEGLAGGPYEQYF.

The V and J genes are TRBV11-2 and TRBJ2-7, with 12 positions matching TRBD2. The V and J ends lost 0 bases and 3 bases, in that order; junction bases with no gene match: 12. CDR3 length: 19 amino acids. Germline lookup yields CDR1 SGHAT and CDR2 FQNNGV. DNA of the CDR3: TGTGCCAGCAGCTTAGAGGGCGGGGCTAGCGGGAGGGCCGGCTACGAGCAGTACTTC. This gives the protein CASSLEGGASGRAGYEQYF.

The chain employs TRBV4-3 and TRBJ2-7, with TRBD2 matching 10 bases. The CDR3 contains 17 residues. Germline V CDR1 and CDR2: LGHNA, YSLEER. The J segment lost 5 bases and the V segment lost 0 bases, leaving 10 bases of the junction unmatched. The CDR3 nucleotides read TGCGCCAGCAGCCAAGAAATAGCGGGGGGACTCGACAACGAGCAGTACTTC. This encodes CASSQEIAGGLDNEQYF.

This clone was detected once. The chain is built from TRBV7-4 and TRBJ2-5; a weak D match, TRBD1 (6 bases). Trimming removed 1 base at V and 3 bases at J, with 9 bases between. CDR1 and CDR2 from the germline V gene are SGHVT and SQSDAQ. CDR3 length: 14 residues. The DNA for the CDR3 is TGTGCCAGCAGCTTAGATCGACAGGAAGAGACCCAGTACTTC. Its protein is CASSLDRQEETQYF.

V and J are TRBV9 and TRBJ2-3; the match to TRBD2 covers 13 bases. The CDR3 covers 18 residues. Germline-derived CDR1 and CDR2 are SGDLS and YYNGEE. Trimming removed 3 bases from V and 3 bases from J; junction bases left unmatched: 10. CDR3: CASSATSGGADKTDTQYF. The CDR3 nucleotides are TGTGCCAGCAGCGCAACTAGCGGGGGGGCCGATAAGACAGATACGCAGTATTTT.